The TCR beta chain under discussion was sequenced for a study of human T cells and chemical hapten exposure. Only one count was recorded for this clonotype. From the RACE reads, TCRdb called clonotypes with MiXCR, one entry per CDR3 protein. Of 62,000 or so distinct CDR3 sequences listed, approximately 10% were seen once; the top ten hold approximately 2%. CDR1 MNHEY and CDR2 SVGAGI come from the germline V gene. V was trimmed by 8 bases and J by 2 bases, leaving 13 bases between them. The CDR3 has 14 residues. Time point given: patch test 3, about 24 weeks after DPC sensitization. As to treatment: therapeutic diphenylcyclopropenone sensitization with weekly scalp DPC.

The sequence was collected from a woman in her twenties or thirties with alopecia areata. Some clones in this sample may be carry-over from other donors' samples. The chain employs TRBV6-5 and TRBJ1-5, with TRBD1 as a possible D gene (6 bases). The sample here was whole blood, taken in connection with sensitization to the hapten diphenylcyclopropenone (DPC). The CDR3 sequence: CASGRDNGNQPQHF. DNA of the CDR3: TGTGCCAGCGGCCGGGACAATGGCAATCAGCCCCAGCATTTT.